The 4 T cell receptor beta chains below were found in one sample sequenced in a study of shared clonotypes between healthy human individuals. Sequencing used immunoSEQ multiplex PCR; TCRdb keeps in-frame clones, though not all of them. The data contain over a million clones, 70% to 80% of them singletons. Sequenced material: memory CD4+ T cells from PBMCs. Subset described: CD45RA-negative fraction. These TCRs come from a man between 18 and 29 years old in good health. Some clones in this sample may be carry-over from other donors' samples.

This clone was counted once. The chain employs TRBV14 and TRBJ2-2; 9 positions match TRBD1. With 3 bases clipped from V and 5 bases from J, the junction kept 4 bases outside the gene matches. The germline gives CDR1 SGHDN, CDR2 FVKESK. The CDR3 length is 15 residues. CDR3 sequence (DNA): TGTGCCAGCAGCCAGGACAGGGGCCGAACCGGGGAGCTGTTTTTT. Protein product: CASSQDRGRTGELFF. Full variable domain (remainder filled in from reference TRBV14 and TRBJ2-2): EAGVTQFPSHSVIEKGQTVTLRCDPISGHDNLYWYRRVMGKEIKFLLHFVKESKQDESGMPNNRFLAERTGGTYSTLKVQPAELEDSGVYFCASSQDRGRTGELFFGEGSRLTVL.

This chain links TRBV5-1 with TRBJ2-5; perhaps TRBD1 as D (6 bases). Trimming removed 4 bases from V and 0 bases from J, with 7 bases in between. In germline, CDR1 is SGHRS, CDR2 YFSETQ. The CDR3 has 13 amino acids. In DNA, the CDR3 is TGCGCCAGCAGCCCAGGGGACCAAGAGACCCAGTACTTC. As protein: CASSPGDQETQYF.

The chain carries TRBV5-8 and TRBJ1-2; 7 bases map to TRBD1. Trimming at V came to 4 bases and at J to 2 bases, leaving 8 bases not matched to a gene. Germline V gives CDR1 SGHTS, CDR2 YDEGEE. The CDR3 has 15 residues. DNA for the CDR3: TGTGCCAGCAGCATAGGACAGGTTCTCAACTATGGCTACACCTTC. The encoded protein is CASSIGQVLNYGYTF.

The chain couples TRBV6-5 to TRBJ1-1; D might be TRBD1 (6 bases). CDR3 length: 16 residues. Per the germline V gene, CDR1 is MNHEY and CDR2 is SVGAGI. Trimming cost V 2 bases and J 1 base, with 14 bases left between them. The CDR3 sequence: CASSYVGAMENTEAFF. The CDR3 nucleotides read TGTGCCAGCAGTTACGTGGGGGCAATGGAGAACACTGAAGCTTTCTTT.